The clone carrying this TCR beta chain was seen more than once but under ten times. Its antigen remains unknown. TCRdb recomputed calls from the reads with MiXCR, one row per CDR3 protein. Altogether hundreds of thousands of distinct CDR3 sequences are present, 20% to 25% being singletons, with the ten largest covering 8%. The data were obtained in a study of T cell repertoires in cytomegalovirus infection. Study summary: TCR beta signatures that were public indicated CMV infection and matching HLA type.

Overall study findings and caveats: The ex vivo response was dominated by HLA-C-restricted CMV-specific TCR beta clonotypes. Carriers of CMV plus the relevant HLA were identified by cumulative public TCR beta family frequency.

The V end lost 3 bases, the J end lost 0 bases, and 10 bases lay between the germline ends. This CDR3 has 15 residues. The chain is built from TRBV12-3 or TRBV12-4 and TRBJ2-3; unclear D gene. The sequencing input was CD8+ T cells from PBMCs. The sequence was obtained from a human donor in good health (CMV status not recorded). Some clones in this sample may be carry-over from other donors' samples. The DNA of the CDR3 is TGTGCCAGCAGTTTTCCTGGGTTTAGCACAGATACGCAGTATTTT. Translated, it gives CASSFPGFSTDTQYF.